Ten or more counts support the clone carrying this T cell receptor beta chain. The record originates from a study of blood T cell repertoires in COVID-19. The CDR3 has 15 residues. Germline loops: CDR1 MDHEN, CDR2 SYDVKM. V lost 3 bases, J lost 0 bases, and 9 bases lay in between. Per the authors' pipeline: Quantification of nucleated cells was approximated via reference gene primer amplification. Here immunoSEQ multiplex PCR was the method, and the copy in TCRdb shows in-frame clones only, minus some. The DNA was the basis for D and trimming; V, J and clone size are from that table. The sample holds roughly 200,000 clones; about 85% are singletons and the top ten take about 18%. In Seattle, patients joined the study during active infection and were tracked longitudinally.

The gene calls are TRBV28 and TRBJ1-3; no reliable D call. Sequenced input: peripheral blood. The sequence derives from a person aged 70 to 79 with COVID-19, enrolled during active disease. In nucleotides, the CDR3 is TGTGCCAGCAGTTTTCTCATCGGCTCTGGAAACACCATATATTTT. This sequence encodes CASSFLIGSGNTIYF.